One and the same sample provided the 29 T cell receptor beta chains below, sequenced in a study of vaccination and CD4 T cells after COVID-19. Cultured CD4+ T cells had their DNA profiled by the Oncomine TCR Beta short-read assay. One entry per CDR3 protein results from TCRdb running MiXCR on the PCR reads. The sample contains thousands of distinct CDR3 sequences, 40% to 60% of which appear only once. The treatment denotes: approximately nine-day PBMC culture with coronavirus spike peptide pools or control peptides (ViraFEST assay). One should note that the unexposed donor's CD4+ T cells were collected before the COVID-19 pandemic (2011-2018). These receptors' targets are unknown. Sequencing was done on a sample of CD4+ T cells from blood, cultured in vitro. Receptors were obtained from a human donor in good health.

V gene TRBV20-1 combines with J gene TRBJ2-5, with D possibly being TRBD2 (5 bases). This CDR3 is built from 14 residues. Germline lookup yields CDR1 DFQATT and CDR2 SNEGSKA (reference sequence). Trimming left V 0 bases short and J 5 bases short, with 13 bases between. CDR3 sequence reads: CSARDVSGGETQYF. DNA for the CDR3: TGCAGTGCTAGAGATGTAAGCGGTGGGGAGACCCAGTACTTC.

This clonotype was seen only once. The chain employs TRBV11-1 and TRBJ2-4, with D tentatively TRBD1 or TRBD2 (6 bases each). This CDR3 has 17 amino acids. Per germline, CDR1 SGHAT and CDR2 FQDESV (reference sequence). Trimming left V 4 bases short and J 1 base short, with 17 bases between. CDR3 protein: CASSSRGRGGAKNIQYF. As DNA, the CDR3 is TGTGCCAGCAGCTCCAGGGGTAGAGGGGGGGCCAAAAACATTCAGTACTTC.

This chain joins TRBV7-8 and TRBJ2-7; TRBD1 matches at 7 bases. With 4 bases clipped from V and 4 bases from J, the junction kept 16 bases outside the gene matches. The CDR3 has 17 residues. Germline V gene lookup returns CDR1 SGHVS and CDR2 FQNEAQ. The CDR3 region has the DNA TGTGCCAGCAGCTACAGACAGGGAATAGGTCGGGTATACGAGCAGTACTTC. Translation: CASSYRQGIGRVYEQYF.

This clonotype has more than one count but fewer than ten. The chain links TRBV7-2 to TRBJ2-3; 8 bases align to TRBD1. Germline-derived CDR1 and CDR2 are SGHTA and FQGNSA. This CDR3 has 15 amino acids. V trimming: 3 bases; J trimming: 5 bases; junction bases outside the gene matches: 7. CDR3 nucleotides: TGTGCCAGCAGCTTTAGGGACAGGAACTTAGATACGCAGTATTTT. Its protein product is CASSFRDRNLDTQYF.

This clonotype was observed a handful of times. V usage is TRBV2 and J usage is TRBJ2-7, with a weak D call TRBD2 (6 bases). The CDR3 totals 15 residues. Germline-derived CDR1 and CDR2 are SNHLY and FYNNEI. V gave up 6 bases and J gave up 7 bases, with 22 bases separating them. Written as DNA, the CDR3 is TGTGCCAGCAGCCCTATGGGCGGGGAGTCCGGAGAGCAGTACTTC. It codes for CASSPMGGESGEQYF. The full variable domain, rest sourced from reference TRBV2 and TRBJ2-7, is EPEVTQTPSHQVTQMGQEVILRCVPISNHLYFYWYRQILGQKVEFLVSFYNNEISEKSEIFDDQFSVERPDGSNFTLKIRSTKLEDSAMYFCASSPMGGESGEQYFGPGTRLTVT.

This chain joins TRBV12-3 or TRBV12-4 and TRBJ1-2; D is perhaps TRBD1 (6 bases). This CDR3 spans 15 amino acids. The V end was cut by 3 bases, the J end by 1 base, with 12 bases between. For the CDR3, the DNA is TGTGCCAGCAGTTTGAGTACAGGGAATAACTATGGCTACACCTTC. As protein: CASSLSTGNNYGYTF.

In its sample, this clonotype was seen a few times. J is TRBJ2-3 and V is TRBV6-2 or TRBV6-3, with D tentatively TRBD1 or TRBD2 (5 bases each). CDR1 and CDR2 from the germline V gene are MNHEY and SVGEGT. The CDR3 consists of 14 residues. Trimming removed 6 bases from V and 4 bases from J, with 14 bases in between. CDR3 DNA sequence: TGTGCCAGCAGCCCGACGGGGCTGCCAGATACGCAGTATTTT. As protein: CASSPTGLPDTQYF.

The CDR3 DNA reads TGTGCCAGCAGTTTCAGGGCGGAAAATGAGCAGTTCTTC. Protein: CASSFRAENEQFF. The rearrangement uses TRBV11-2 and TRBJ2-1, with TRBD1 as a possible D gene (5 bases). V was clipped by 6 bases and J by 7 bases, with 13 bases between them. CDR1 and CDR2 (germline): SGHAT, FQNNGV. This CDR3 is built from 13 residues. Full variable domain (outside the CDR3, taken from reference TRBV11-2 and TRBJ2-1): EAGVAQSPRYKIIEKRQSVAFWCNPISGHATLYWYQQILGQGPKLLIQFQNNGVVDDSQLPKDRFSAERLKGVDSTLKIQPAKLEDSAVYLCASSFRAENEQFFGPGTRLTVL.

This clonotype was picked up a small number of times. CDR3 loop: CSAPSIAGGAGRGTGELFF. In DNA form, the CDR3 reads TGCAGTGCTCCCTCCATAGCGGGGGGGGCCGGAAGGGGCACCGGGGAGCTGTTTTTT. The rearrangement uses TRBV20-1 and TRBJ2-2; 11 positions agree with TRBD2. J lost 4 bases, V lost 5 bases, and 18 bases had no gene match. The CDR3 length is 19 residues. CDR1 is DFQATT and CDR2 is SNEGSKA in the germline V gene (reference sequence).

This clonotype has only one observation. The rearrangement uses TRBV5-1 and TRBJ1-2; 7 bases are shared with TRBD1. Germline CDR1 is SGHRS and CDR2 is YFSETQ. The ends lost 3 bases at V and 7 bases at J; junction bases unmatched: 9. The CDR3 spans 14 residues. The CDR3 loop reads CASSSTGTQSGYTF. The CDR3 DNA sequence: TGCGCCAGCAGCTCGACAGGGACTCAGAGTGGCTACACCTTC.

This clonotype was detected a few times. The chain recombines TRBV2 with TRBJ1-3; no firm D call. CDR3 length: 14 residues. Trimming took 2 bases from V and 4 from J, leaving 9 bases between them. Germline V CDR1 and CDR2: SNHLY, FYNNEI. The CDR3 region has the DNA TGTGCCAGCAGTGAACCCAGAGCGGGAAACACCATATATTTT. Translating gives CASSEPRAGNTIYF.

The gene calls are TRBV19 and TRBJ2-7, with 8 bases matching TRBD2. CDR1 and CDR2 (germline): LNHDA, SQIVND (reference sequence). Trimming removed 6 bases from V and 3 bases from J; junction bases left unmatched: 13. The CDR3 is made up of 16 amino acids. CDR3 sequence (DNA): TGTGCCAGTAGCCTTTCAAGCGGGGGCCCAAACTACGAGCAGTACTTC. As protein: CASSLSSGGPNYEQYF.

CDR3 coding DNA: TGTGCCAGCAGCTCGAAAAGCGGGGGGTTTGCAGATACGCAGTATTTT. It translates to CASSSKSGGFADTQYF. J is TRBJ2-3 and V is TRBV7-2; TRBD2 aligns across 9 bases. The CDR3 is 16 residues long. Trimming removed 4 bases from V and 4 bases from J; junction bases left unmatched: 9. From germline, CDR1 is SGHTA and CDR2 FQGNSA.

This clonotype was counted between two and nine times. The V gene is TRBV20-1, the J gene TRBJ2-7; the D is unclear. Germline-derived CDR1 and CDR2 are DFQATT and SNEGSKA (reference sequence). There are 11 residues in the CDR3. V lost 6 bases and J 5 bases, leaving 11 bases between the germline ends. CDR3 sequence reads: CSAPFGDEQYF. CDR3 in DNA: TGCAGTGCCCCTTTTGGTGACGAGCAGTACTTC.

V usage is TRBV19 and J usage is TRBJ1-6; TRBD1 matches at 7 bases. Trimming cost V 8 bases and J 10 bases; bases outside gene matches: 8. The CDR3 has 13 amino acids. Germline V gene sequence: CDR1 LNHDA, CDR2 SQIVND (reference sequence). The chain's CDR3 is CASSGQSTSPLHF. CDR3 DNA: TGTGCCAGTTCGGGACAGTCAACCTCACCCCTCCACTTT.

The CDR3 bases are TGTGCCAGCAGGCCTAACAGGGGGCCGAGCACCGGGGAGCTGTTTTTT. It specifies CASRPNRGPSTGELFF. V usage is TRBV11-2 and J usage is TRBJ2-2; TRBD1 agrees at 9 bases. The ends lost 6 bases at V and 4 bases at J; junction bases unmatched: 9. The CDR3 has 16 amino acids. Germline V CDR1 and CDR2: SGHAT, FQNNGV.

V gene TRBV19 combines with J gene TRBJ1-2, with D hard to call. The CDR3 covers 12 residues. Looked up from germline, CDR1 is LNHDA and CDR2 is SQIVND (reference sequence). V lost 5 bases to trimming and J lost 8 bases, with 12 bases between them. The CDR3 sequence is CASSRWLGGYTF. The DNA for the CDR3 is TGTGCCAGTAGTCGTTGGTTGGGAGGCTACACCTTC. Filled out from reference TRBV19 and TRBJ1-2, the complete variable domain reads DGGITQSPKYLFRKEGQNVTLSCEQNLNHDAMYWYRQDPGQGLRLIYYSQIVNDFQKGDIAEGYSVSREKKESFPLTVTSAQKNPTAFYLCASSRWLGGYTFGSGTRLTVV.

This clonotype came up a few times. Here the CDR3 reads CSARDSGDTEAFF. As DNA, the CDR3 is TGCAGTGCTAGAGATTCTGGGGACACTGAAGCTTTCTTT. The chain couples TRBV20-1 to TRBJ1-1; D gene ambiguous. Looked up from germline, CDR1 is DFQATT and CDR2 is SNEGSKA (reference sequence). The CDR3 totals 13 residues. Trimming removed 0 bases at V and 3 bases at J, with 8 bases between.

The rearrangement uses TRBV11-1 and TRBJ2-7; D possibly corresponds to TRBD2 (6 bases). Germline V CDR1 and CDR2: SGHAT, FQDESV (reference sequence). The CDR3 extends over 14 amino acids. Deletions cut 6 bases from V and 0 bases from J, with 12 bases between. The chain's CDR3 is CASSDMGGSYEQYF. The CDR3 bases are TGTGCCAGCAGTGACATGGGGGGCTCCTACGAGCAGTACTTC.

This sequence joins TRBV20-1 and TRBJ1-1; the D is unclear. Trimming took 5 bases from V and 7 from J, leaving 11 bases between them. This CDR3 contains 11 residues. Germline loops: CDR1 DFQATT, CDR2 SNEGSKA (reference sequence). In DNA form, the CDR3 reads TGCAGTGCTCTCTCCCTACATGAAGCTTTCTTT. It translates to CSALSLHEAFF.

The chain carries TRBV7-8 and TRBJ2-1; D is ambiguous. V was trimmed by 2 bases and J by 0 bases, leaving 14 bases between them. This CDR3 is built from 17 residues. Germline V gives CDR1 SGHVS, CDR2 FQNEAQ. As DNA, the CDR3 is TGTGCCAGCAGCTTAACCGGCACCTGGAGCTCCTACAATGAGCAGTTCTTC. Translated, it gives CASSLTGTWSSYNEQFF.

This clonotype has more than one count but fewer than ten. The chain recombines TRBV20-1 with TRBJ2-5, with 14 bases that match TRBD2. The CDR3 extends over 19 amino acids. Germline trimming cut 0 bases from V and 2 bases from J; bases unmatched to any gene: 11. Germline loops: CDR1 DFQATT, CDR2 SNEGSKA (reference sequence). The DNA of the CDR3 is TGCAGTGCTAGAGATGTATCTGGGACTAGCGGGGGCCCACAAGAGACCCAGTACTTC. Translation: CSARDVSGTSGGPQETQYF.

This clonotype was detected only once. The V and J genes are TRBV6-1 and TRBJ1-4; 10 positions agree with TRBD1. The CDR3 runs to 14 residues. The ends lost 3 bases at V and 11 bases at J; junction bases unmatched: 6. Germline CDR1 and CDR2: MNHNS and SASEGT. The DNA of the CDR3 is TGTGCCAGCAGTGACGTCGGGACAGGGGTCAAACTGTTTTTT. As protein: CASSDVGTGVKLFF.

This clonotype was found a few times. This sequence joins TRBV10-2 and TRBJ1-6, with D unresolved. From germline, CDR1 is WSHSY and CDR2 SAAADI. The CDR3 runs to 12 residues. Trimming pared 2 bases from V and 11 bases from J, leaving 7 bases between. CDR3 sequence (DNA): TGCGCCAGCAGTGAGCCTGCCCCACCCCTCCACTTT. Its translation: CASSEPAPPLHF.

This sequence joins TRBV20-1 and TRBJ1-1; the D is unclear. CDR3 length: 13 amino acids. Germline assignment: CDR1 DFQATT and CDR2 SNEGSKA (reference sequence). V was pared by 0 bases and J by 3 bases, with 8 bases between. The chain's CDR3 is CSAREGSDTEAFF. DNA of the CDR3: TGCAGTGCTAGAGAGGGGTCGGACACTGAAGCTTTCTTT.

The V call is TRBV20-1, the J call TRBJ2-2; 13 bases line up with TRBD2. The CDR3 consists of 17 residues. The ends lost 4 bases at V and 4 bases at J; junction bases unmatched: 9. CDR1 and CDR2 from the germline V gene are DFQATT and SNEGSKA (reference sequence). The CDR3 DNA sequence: TGCAGTGCTAAGGCACTAGCGGGGGGGCCGGGCACCGGGGAGCTGTTTTTT. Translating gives CSAKALAGGPGTGELFF.

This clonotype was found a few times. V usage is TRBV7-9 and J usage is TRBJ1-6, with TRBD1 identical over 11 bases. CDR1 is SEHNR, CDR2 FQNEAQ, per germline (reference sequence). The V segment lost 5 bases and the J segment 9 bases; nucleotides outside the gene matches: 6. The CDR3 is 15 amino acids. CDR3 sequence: CASSQAGTGGSPLHF. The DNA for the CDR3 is TGTGCCAGCAGCCAAGCGGGGACAGGGGGTTCACCCCTCCACTTT.

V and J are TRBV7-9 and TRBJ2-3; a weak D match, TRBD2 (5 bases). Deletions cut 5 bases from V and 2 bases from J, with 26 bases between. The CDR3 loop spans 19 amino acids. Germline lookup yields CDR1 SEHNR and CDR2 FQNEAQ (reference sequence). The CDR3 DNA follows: TGTGCCAGCAGCGACACTCAGAGGGCCCACGACTATCACACAGATACGCAGTATTTT. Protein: CASSDTQRAHDYHTDTQYF.

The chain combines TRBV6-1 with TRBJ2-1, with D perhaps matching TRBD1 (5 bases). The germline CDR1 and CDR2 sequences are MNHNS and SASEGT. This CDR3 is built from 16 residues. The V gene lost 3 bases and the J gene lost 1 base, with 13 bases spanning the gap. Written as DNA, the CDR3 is TGTGCCAGCAGTGAGTCAGGGCTCCCTTCCTACAATGAGCAGTTCTTC. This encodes CASSESGLPSYNEQFF.